The clone carrying this T cell receptor beta chain has more than one count but fewer than ten. Its antigen remains unknown. Trimming cost V 3 bases and J 9 bases, with 15 bases left between them. This CDR3 has 14 amino acids. The germline V gene has CDR1 LGHDT and CDR2 YNNKEL (reference sequence). Aged roughly 6 to 90, donors were systemically healthy Caucasians from Russia. These data originate in a study of blood T cells in healthy people across ages. A second PCR, run for roughly 7 to 12 cycles, used a sample-barcoded 5' primer plus a J-beta primer mix. Every cDNA was tagged by a template-switch adaptor with 12 random nucleotides. A single record per CDR3 protein comes from TCRdb applying MiXCR to the 5' RACE reads. The sample yields some 900,000 distinct CDR3 sequences, under 50% seen once. General observations from the study: Per million T cells, TCR beta diversity dropped roughly linearly as age increased. The study regarded diversity estimates from one million T cells as underestimates.

This receptor was obtained from a man in his thirties or forties in good health. The specimen sequenced was blood. The chain recombines TRBV3-1 with TRBJ2-4; D may be TRBD1 or TRBD2 (5 bases each). CDR3 sequence: CASSQGLEGSIQYF. The CDR3 nucleotides read TGTGCCAGCAGCCAGGGGTTAGAGGGGAGCATTCAGTACTTC. The whole variable domain, filled in from reference TRBV3-1 and TRBJ2-4, reads DTAVSQTPKYLVTQMGNDKSIKCEQNLGHDTMYWYKQDSKKFLKIMFSYNNKELIINETVPNRFSPKSPDKAHLNLHINSLELGDSAVYFCASSQGLEGSIQYFGAGTRLSVL.